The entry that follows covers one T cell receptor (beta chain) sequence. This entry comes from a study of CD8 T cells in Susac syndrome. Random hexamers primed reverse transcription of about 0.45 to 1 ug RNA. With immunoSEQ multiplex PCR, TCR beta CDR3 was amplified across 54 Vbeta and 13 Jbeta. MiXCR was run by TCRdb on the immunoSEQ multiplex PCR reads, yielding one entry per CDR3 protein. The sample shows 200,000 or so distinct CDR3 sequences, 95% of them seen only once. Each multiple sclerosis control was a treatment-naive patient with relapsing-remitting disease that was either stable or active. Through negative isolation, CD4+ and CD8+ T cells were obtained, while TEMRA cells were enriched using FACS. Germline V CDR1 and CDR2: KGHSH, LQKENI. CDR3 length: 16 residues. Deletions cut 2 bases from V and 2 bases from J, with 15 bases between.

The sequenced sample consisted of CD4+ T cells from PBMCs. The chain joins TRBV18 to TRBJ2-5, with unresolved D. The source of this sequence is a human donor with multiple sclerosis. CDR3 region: CASSPFVSALQETQYF. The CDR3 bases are TGTGCCAGCTCACCATTCGTTTCAGCCTTACAAGAGACCCAGTACTTC.